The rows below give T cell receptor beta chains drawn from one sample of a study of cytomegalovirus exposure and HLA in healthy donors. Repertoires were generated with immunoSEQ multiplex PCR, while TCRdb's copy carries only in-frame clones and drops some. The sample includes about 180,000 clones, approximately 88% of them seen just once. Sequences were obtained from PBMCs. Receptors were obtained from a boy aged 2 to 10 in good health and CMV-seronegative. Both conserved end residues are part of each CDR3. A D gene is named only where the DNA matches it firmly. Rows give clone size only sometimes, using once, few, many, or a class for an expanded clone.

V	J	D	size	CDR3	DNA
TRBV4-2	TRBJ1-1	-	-	CASSQVMRPGTEAFF	TGTGCCAGCAGCCAAGTAATGCGCCCGGGCACTGAAGCTTTCTTT
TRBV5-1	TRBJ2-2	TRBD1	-	CASSPGQGKAGELFF	TGCGCCAGCAGCCCCGGACAGGGGAAGGCCGGGGAGCTGTTTTTT
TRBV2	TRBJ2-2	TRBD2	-	CASKASGTYTGELFF	TGTGCCAGCAAGGCTAGCGGGACGTACACCGGGGAGCTGTTTTTT
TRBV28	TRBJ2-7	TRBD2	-	CASSFSGAAAYEQYF	TGTGCCAGCAGTTTCAGCGGGGCGGCAGCCTACGAGCAGTACTTC
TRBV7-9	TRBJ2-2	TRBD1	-	CASSRPVPQGWAGELFF	TGTGCCAGCAGCCGTCCGGTCCCACAGGGGTGGGCCGGGGAGCTGTTTTTT
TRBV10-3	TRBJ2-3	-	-	CAISSVPGNIDTQYF	TGTGCCATCAGTTCGGTCCCAGGGAATATAGATACGCAGTATTTT
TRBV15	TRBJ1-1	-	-	CATSALWGVSAFF	TGTGCCACCAGCGCGCTATGGGGGGTATCGGCTTTCTTT
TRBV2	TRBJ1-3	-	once	CASRKDQLPWGGFSSGNTIYF	TGTGCCAGCAGGAAGGACCAATTGCCTTGGGGGGGATTCAGCTCTGGAAACACCATATATTTT
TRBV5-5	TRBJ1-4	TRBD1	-	CASSLWQGDEKLFF	TGTGCCAGCAGCTTGTGGCAGGGGGACGAAAAACTGTTTTTT
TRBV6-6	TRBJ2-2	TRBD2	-	CASRQTSGGGTGELFF	TGTGCCAGCAGACAGACTAGCGGAGGAGGAACCGGGGAGCTGTTTTTT